This T cell receptor (beta chain) originates from a study of blood T cell repertoires in COVID-19. At the level of the study: Sources were T cells, B-cell-depleted T cells, or PBMCs; the material itself was cDNA or gDNA.

The method was immunoSEQ multiplex PCR; TCRdb's version includes in-frame clones alone and lacks a portion of them. Of about 270,000 clones listed, just under 85% are singletons. The trim removed 4 bases at V and 6 bases at J, leaving 9 bases unmatched. This CDR3 comprises 15 residues. CDR1 SGDLS and CDR2 YYNGEE come from the germline V gene. The rearrangement links TRBV9 to TRBJ1-5; 8 positions match TRBD1. The source of this sequence is a woman aged 45 to 65 with active or convalescent COVID-19. Sequencing was performed on peripheral blood. Here the CDR3 reads CASSPTQGASQPQHF. The CDR3 DNA follows: TGTGCCAGCAGCCCCACTCAGGGGGCGAGTCAGCCCCAGCATTTT.